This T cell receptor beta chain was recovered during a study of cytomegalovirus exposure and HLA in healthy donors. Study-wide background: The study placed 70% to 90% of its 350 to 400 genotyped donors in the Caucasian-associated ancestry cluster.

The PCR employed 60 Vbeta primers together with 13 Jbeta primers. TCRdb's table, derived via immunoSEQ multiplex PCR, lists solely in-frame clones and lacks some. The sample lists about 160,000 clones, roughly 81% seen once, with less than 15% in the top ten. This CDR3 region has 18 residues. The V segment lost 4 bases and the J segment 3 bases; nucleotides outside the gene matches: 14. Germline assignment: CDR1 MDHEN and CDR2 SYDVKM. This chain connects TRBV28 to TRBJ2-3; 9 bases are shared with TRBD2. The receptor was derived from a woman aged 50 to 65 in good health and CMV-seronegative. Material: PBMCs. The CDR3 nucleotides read TGTGCCAGCAGTTCCGCCTTTGGGCGGGGGGGGAGAACAGATACGCAGTATTTT. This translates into CASSSAFGRGGRTDTQYF.